This T cell receptor (beta chain) was identified during a study of cytomegalovirus exposure and HLA in healthy donors. PCR amplification relied on 60 Vbeta primers (plus 13 Jbeta primers). Profiled with immunoSEQ multiplex PCR; TCRdb holds only in-frame clones, not every one. The sample has 150,000 to 200,000 clones; around 86% are singletons. Broader study findings: In a later analysis, specific HLA alleles were associated with approximately 17,000 TCR beta sequences at a 0.05 false discovery rate. Fewer N-insertions (relative to the approximately 700-donor mean) were reportedly seen in an Asian-associated ancestry cluster in a later analysis. Researchers left out some V segments, among them TRBV6-2 and TRBV6-3, as indistinguishable.

Turning to this clone: Antigen specificity is unknown.

Trimming left V 0 bases short and J 9 bases short, with 10 bases between. This CDR3 is 13 amino acids long. Germline lookup yields CDR1 SGHRS and CDR2 YFSETQ. The rearrangement joins TRBV5-1 to TRBJ2-1; maybe TRBD2 (6 bases). This clonotype originated in a girl between 2 and 10 years old in good health and CMV-seropositive. Sequencing used PBMCs. The CDR3 protein is CASSLATGSEQFF. For the CDR3, the DNA is TGCGCCAGCAGCTTGGCCACCGGGAGTGAGCAGTTCTTC.